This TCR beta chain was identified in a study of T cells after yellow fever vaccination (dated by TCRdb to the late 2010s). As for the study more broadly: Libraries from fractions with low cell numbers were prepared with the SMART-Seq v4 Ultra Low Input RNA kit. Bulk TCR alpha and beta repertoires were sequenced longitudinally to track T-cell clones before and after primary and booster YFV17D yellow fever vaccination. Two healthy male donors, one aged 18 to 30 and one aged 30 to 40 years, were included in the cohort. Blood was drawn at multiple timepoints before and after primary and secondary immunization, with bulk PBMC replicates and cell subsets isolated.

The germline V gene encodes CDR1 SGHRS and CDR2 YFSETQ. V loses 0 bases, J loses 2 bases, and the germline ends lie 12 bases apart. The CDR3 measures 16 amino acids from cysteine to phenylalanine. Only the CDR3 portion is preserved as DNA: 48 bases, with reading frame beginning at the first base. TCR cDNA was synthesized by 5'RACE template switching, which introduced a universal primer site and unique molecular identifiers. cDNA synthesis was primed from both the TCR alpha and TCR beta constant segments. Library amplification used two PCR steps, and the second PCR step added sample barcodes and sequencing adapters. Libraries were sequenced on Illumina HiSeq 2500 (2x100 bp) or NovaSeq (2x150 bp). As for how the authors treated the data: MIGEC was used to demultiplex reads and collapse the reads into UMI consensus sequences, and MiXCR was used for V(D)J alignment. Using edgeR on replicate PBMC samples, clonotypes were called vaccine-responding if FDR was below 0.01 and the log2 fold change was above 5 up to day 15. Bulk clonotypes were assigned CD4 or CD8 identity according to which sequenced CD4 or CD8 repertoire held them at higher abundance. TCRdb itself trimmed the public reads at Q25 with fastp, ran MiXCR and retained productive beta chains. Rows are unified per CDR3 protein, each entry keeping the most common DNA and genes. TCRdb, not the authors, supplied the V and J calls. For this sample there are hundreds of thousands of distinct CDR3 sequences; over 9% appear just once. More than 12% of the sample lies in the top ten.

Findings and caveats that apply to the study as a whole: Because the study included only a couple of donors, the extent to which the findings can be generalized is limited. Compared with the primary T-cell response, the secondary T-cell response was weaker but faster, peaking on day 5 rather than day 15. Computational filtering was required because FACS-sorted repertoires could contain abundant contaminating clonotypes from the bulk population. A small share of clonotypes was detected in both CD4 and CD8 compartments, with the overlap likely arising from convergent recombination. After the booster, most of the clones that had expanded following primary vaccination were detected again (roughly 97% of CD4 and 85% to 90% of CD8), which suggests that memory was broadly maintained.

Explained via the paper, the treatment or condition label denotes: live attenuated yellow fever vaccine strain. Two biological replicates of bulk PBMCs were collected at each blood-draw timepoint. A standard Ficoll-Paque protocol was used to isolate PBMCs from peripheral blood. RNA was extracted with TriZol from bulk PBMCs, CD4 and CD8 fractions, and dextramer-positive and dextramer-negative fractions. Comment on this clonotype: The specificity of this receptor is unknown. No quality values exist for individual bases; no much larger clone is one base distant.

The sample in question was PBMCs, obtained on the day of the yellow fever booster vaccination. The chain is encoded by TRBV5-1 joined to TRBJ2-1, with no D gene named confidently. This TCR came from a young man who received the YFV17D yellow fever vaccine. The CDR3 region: CASSLVVSLPYNEQFF. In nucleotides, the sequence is TGCGCCAGCAGCTTGGTGGTCTCACTCCCCTACAATGAGCAGTTCTTC. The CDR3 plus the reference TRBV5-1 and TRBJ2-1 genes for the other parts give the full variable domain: KAGVTQTPRYLIKTRGQQVTLSCSPISGHRSVSWYQQTPGQGLQFLFEYFSETQRNKGNFPGRFSGRQFSNSRSEMNVSTLELGDSALYLCASSLVVSLPYNEQFFGPGTRLTVL.